Given below is one TCR beta chain in context. This clonotype was detected ten times or more. The antigen it binds to is not known. Within one base of it there is no much larger clone, and no base qualities were kept. Sequencing instrument: Illumina NovaSeq 6000. TCRalpha and TCRbeta cDNA libraries were constructed by 5'RACE with constant-segment primers, with sample barcodes and unique molecular identifiers being introduced. RNA was extracted from every sample with Trizol reagent. Libraries were amplified in two PCR steps, with a second sample barcode and Illumina TruSeq adapters added in the second step. Libraries were sequenced on an Illumina NovaSeq with 2 x 150 bp paired-end reads. Per the source publication's procedure: Reads were demultiplexed and collapsed into UMI-guided consensus sequences with migec v1.2.7. Using mixcr v2.1.11, UMI consensuses were aligned to TRA and TRB V and J templates and then assembled into clonotypes. Clonotypes were classified as expanded or contracted when called significant by both edgeR and NoisET, with noise models trained on biological replicates. edgeR calls used a false discovery rate-adjusted p below 0.01 and a log2 fold-change threshold of 1. As an exploratory analysis of dynamics, max-normalized trajectories of the 1000 most abundant clonotypes were examined with PCA combined with hierarchical clustering. Separately sequenced CD4+ and CD8+ repertoires were used to assign a CD4 or CD8 phenotype to each responding clone. The public sequencing data were trimmed at Q25 with fastp and processed into clonotypes with MiXCR by TCRdb, which kept only in-frame beta chains. Each record represents a unique CDR3 protein, reported with the most common genes and DNA among its rows. The V and J calls shown here were made by TCRdb, not taken from the authors' results. This sample holds about 130,000 distinct CDR3 sequences; roughly 6.2% were observed only once. The ten largest make up 2.2% of the sample.

Ficoll-Paque density gradient centrifugation was used to isolate PBMCs. These data originate in a study of T-cell memory formation after mild COVID-19 (dated by TCRdb to about 2021). Turning to the overall study: Most TCR sequence clusters were specific to one of the two donors. T-cell clones expanding and contracting after mild COVID-19 in a couple of donors were tracked by longitudinal TCRalpha and TCRbeta repertoire sequencing. Two young, previously healthy adult volunteers, one female and one male, were included in the cohort. General conclusions and limits of the study: Contracting CD4+ clones turned up mainly in the CM and EM memory subsets, whereas EMRA was where CD8+ clones were enriched. Only two mild cases were covered by the study, and larger cohorts that include severe cases with pre-infection samples were considered necessary. Clones contracting from day 15 to 85 had balanced CD4/CD8 phenotypes, while a second wave expanding from day 15 to 37 was biased towards CD4+. Whether the second-wave clones peaking on day 37 were SARS-CoV-2 specific was not confirmed. The detection of some responding clones in pre-infection memory suggests that pre-existing cross-reactive memory T cells joined the SARS-CoV-2 response.

The sequencing sample was made of PBMCs or a T cell subset sorted from them (not recorded which). This receptor was obtained from an adult woman who had mild COVID-19 (a few samples of this study predate the infection). The sample titles of this study are shuffled in the database, so cell type and time point are left out; the donor was told from shared clones.

For the CDR3, the sequence is CSASGLNPGSEAFF. The nucleotide sequence reads as follows: TGCAGTGCTAGTGGGCTGAACCCGGGCAGTGAAGCTTTCTTT. The rearrangement joined TRBV20-1 to TRBJ1-1; no D gene call is confident. The CDR3 has 14 amino acids, counting the end cysteine and phenylalanine. Only the CDR3 DNA is retained, 42 bases long and in frame from the first base. As encoded in the germline V gene (reference sequence), CDR1 is DFQATT while CDR2 is SNEGSKA. V is shortened by 3 bases, J by 7 bases, and the region joining them spans 18 bases.